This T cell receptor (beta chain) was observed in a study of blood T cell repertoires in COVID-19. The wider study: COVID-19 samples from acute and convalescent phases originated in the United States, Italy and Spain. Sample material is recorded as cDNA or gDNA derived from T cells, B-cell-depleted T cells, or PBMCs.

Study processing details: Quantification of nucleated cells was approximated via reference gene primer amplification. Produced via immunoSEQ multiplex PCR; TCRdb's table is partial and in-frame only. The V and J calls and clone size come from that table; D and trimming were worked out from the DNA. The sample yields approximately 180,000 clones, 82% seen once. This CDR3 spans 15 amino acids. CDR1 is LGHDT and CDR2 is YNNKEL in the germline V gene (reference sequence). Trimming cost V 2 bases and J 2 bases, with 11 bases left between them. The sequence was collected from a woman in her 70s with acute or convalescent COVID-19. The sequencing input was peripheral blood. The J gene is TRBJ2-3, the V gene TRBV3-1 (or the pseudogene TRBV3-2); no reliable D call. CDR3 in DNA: TGTGCCAGCAGCCAACCTCACGGAGACACAGATACGCAGTATTTT. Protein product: CASSQPHGDTDTQYF.